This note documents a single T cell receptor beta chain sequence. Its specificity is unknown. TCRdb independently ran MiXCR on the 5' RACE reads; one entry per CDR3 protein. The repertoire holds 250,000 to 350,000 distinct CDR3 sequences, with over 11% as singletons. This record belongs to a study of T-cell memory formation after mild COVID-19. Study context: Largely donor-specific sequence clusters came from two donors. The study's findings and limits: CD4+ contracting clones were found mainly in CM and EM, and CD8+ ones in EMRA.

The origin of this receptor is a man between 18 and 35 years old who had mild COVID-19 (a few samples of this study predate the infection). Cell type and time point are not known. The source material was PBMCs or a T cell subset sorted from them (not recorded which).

The CDR3 coding sequence is TGTGCCAGCAGCTTAAACGCGGGGTCATACAATGAGCAGTTCTTC. This sequence encodes CASSLNAGSYNEQFF. The chain joins TRBV7-2 to TRBJ2-1; perhaps TRBD2 as D (6 bases). V was clipped by 2 bases and J by 4 bases, with 12 bases between them. Germline CDR1 is SGHTA and CDR2 is FQGNSA. CDR3 length: 15 residues.